The rows below give T cell receptor beta chains drawn from one sample of a study of T-cell reconstitution after alpha-beta-depleted transplantation in children. TCRdb ran MiXCR on the PCR reads and lists one entry per CDR3 protein. The profile shows nearly 250,000 distinct CDR3 sequences, roughly 8.2% of them singletons. The material sequenced was PBMCs, mostly from graft donor cells, taken 180 days after TCRalphabeta/CD19-depleted stem cell transplant. All receptors derive from a male patient aged 10 to 17 who had a stem cell transplant for acute lymphoblastic leukemia, so the T cells may come from the graft donor. Each CDR3 is given with its conserved first and last residue. A D gene is named only where the DNA matches it firmly. Clone size is given as once, few or many counts, or a class when the clone is expanded.

TRBJ2-7 NA many TRBV12-3/TRBV12-4 CASSPTSSRVYEQYF TGTGCCAGCAGCCCAACTAGCAGTCGCGTCTACGAGCAGTACTTC
TRBJ2-1 TRBD2 many TRBV5-1 CASSLDSGPSYNEQFF TGCGCCAGCAGCTTGGATAGCGGGCCCTCCTACAATGAGCAGTTCTTC
TRBJ2-5 TRBD2 many TRBV7-8 CASSLSGIQETQYF TGTGCCAGCAGCTTAAGCGGGATTCAAGAGACCCAGTACTTC
TRBJ2-7 NA many TRBV20-1 CSASPGGDYEQYF TGCAGTGCTAGCCCCGGGGGCGACTACGAGCAGTACTTC
TRBJ1-4 NA few TRBV18 CASSPPVGRSEKLFF TGTGCCAGCTCACCACCGGTGGGGAGGTCTGAAAAACTGTTTTTT
TRBJ1-5 TRBD1 many TRBV6-2/TRBV6-3 CASSYRGQLNQPQHF TGTGCCAGCAGTTACCGGGGACAGCTAAATCAGCCCCAGCATTTT
TRBJ2-5 NA few TRBV20-1 CSARPSVNPTQETQYF TGCAGTGCTCGCCCTTCGGTCAACCCCACCCAAGAGACCCAGTACTTC
TRBJ1-2 NA many TRBV5-1 CASSLGDLLNYGYTF TGCGCCAGCAGCTTGGGGGACCTACTAAACTATGGCTACACCTTC
TRBJ2-7 TRBD1 many TRBV9 CASSVEGQGYGTYEQYF TGTGCCAGCAGCGTAGAGGGACAGGGGTATGGTACCTACGAGCAGTACTTC
TRBJ2-2 NA many TRBV7-9 CASSLESPGERELFF TGTGCCAGCAGCTTAGAATCTCCAGGGGAGCGGGAGCTGTTTTTT
TRBJ2-1 NA many TRBV29-1 CSVDRVPYNEQFF TGCAGCGTTGACAGGGTTCCCTACAATGAGCAGTTCTTC
TRBJ2-2 NA few TRBV7-7 CASSSVTGELFF TGTGCTAGCAGCTCCGTCACCGGGGAGCTGTTTTTT
TRBJ2-1 TRBD2 many TRBV27 CASSLSSGDYNEQFF TGTGCCAGCAGTTTATCGAGCGGGGATTACAATGAGCAGTTCTTC
TRBJ2-2 NA few TRBV29-1 CSNPTGAGELFF TGCTCCAACCCTACAGGTGCCGGGGAGCTGTTTTTT
TRBJ1-4 TRBD1 many TRBV11-2 CASSLVPPGQGTNEKLFF TGTGCCAGCAGCTTAGTCCCCCCGGGACAGGGAACTAATGAAAAACTGTTTTTT